A selection of T cell receptor beta chains follows, all from one sample in a study of blood T cell repertoires in COVID-19. Profiling relied on immunoSEQ multiplex PCR, and the TCRdb table lists in-frame clones only, not all of them. The data show roughly 300,000 clones, 75% to 95% seen once. The material sequenced was PBMCs or T cells enriched from blood (not recorded which). The receptors derive from a woman aged 30 to 39 who had recovered from COVID-19. The CDR3 runs from the conserved cysteine through the conserved F or W. Each record gives: J gene, V gene, CDR3 protein.

>TRBJ1-1|TRBV28
CASSRRDKNTEAFF
>TRBJ2-3|TRBV7-6
CASSRSTSEYTDTQYF
>TRBJ2-7|TRBV19
CASSPRTISGYEQYF
>TRBJ2-7|TRBV6-1
CASSETGRTYEQYF
>TRBJ2-3|TRBV6-4
CASSDLEGTAKYF
>TRBJ2-2|TRBV5-1
CASSLAGVDGELFF
>TRBJ2-2|TRBV27
CASSFLPRGTGELFF
>TRBJ1-6|TRBV3-1/TRBV3-2
CASSQVAQNSPLHF
>TRBJ2-7|TRBV19
CASSATSGTGVRNEQYF
>TRBJ2-3|TRBV5-1
CASSLETDRDTQYF
>TRBJ2-3|TRBV19
CASSIGAGGTDTQYF
>TRBJ2-7|TRBV7-9
CASSLADGQYEQYF
>TRBJ1-1|TRBV30
CAYSPAGTSHTEAFF
>TRBJ2-3|TRBV11-3
CASSPEGPGPDTQYF
>TRBJ2-2|TRBV10-2
CATSEGRKITGELFF
>TRBJ1-4|TRBV30
CAWRKLGGGDEKLFF
>TRBJ2-7|TRBV28
CASSSSGRNAYEQYF
>TRBJ1-3|TRBV15
CATSRGGVAGNTIYF
>TRBJ1-3|TRBV7-9
CASSGRQGGSGNTIYF
>TRBJ2-7|TRBV12-3/TRBV12-4
CASSFRGYEQYF
>TRBJ1-5|TRBV7-9
CASSPLGSNQPQHF
>TRBJ2-1|TRBV11-2
CASSSEGSGRHEQFF
>TRBJ2-3|TRBV6-6
CASSRQGLAGGIHTDTQYF
>TRBJ2-7|TRBV28
CASSPSGRFYEQYF
>TRBJ2-7|TRBV11-2
CASGQDYTYEQYF
>TRBJ1-2|TRBV5-1
CASSFGQGEGYTF
>TRBJ2-3|TRBV13
CASSFGGISTDTQYF
>TRBJ1-1|TRBV14
CASSQSGGLERAFF
>TRBJ2-7|TRBV28
CASSPQGYYEQYF
>TRBJ2-1|TRBV7-9
CASSYWDRAYNEQFF
>TRBJ2-7|TRBV9
CASSYEDRGAYEQYF
>TRBJ2-7|TRBV27
CASSLYSGRGQYEQYF
>TRBJ1-5|TRBV28
CASRPGGQILNQPQHF
>TRBJ2-2|TRBV19
CASSIWGRNTGELFF
>TRBJ1-2|TRBV3-1/TRBV3-2
CASSQPGQINYGYTF
>TRBJ2-2|TRBV28
CASSGQAGNTGELFF
>TRBJ2-2|TRBV4-3
CASSQEGGSTGELFF
>TRBJ1-2|TRBV18
CASSPRQVIYGYTF
>TRBJ2-2|TRBV5-1
CASSRTGLDTGELFF
>TRBJ1-1|TRBV18
CASSPVRQTEAFF
>TRBJ2-2|TRBV28
CASRRGTGELFF
>TRBJ2-1|TRBV5-1
CASSLAARVNEQFF
>TRBJ2-3|TRBV7-9
CASSYSPRTDTQYF
>TRBJ1-1|TRBV11-1
CASSSGDRRNTEAFF
>TRBJ1-5|TRBV4-2
CASSRQGTDQPQHF
>TRBJ2-1|TRBV6-5
CASSIAAYNEQFF
>TRBJ2-1|TRBV20-1
CSAVPNEQFF
>TRBJ2-1|TRBV27
CASSLGTRGNEQFF